The 31 T cell receptor beta chains given below trace back to one sample, sequenced in a study of shared clonotypes between healthy human individuals. Measured with immunoSEQ multiplex PCR; TCRdb has only the in-frame clones, and not every one. The sample has some 1 million clones, approximately 72% seen once. The sequenced sample consisted of memory CD4+ T cells sorted from blood. This sample's subset: CD45RA-negative fraction. These receptors all come from a man younger than 35 in good health.

In DNA, the CDR3 is TGTGCCAGCAGTTTATGGGAGAGGGGCCGACATCCCTCTTCACCCCTCCACTTT. As protein: CASSLWERGRHPSSPLHF. V gene TRBV28 combines with J gene TRBJ1-6, with D perhaps matching TRBD1 (5 bases). Germline-derived CDR1 and CDR2 are MDHEN and SYDVKM. The length of the CDR3 is 18 residues. Trimming cost V 0 bases and J 9 bases, with 21 bases left between them.

V usage is TRBV19 and J usage is TRBJ2-2; D is ambiguous. The V and J ends lost 4 bases and 7 bases respectively, with 16 bases between them. The CDR3 is made up of 15 amino acids. Germline V gives CDR1 LNHDA, CDR2 SQIVND (reference sequence). This CDR3 reads CASSKTVSRSGELFF. The CDR3 DNA is TGTGCCAGTAGTAAGACGGTATCACGTAGCGGGGAGCTGTTTTTT.

The J gene is TRBJ2-1, the V gene TRBV7-2; D gene ambiguous. The germline CDR1 and CDR2 sequences are SGHTA and FQGNSA. The CDR3 totals 15 residues. The V and J ends lost 5 bases and 2 bases respectively, with 13 bases between them. The CDR3, as DNA: TGTGCCAGCAGCCTCTCTAACGAGCCCTACAATGAGCAGTTCTTC. Residues: CASSLSNEPYNEQFF.

This clone was counted between two and nine times. The V gene is TRBV5-6, the J gene TRBJ2-7; D not resolved. Trimming cost V 0 bases and J 2 bases, with 12 bases left between them. The CDR3 contains 15 residues. Germline lookup yields CDR1 SGHDT and CDR2 YYEEEE. The CDR3 coding sequence is TGTGCCAGCAGCTTGGTGGCAGAGAGACCCTACGAGCAGTACTTC. Translated, it gives CASSLVAERPYEQYF.

To note about this clone: The same CDR3 is also encoded by other DNA sequences in this sample. The chain links TRBV9 to TRBJ2-3; a possible D gene is TRBD2 (5 bases). Trimming took 0 bases from V and 3 from J, leaving 5 bases between them. Germline V gives CDR1 SGDLS, CDR2 YYNGEE. The CDR3 is 13 amino acids. CDR3 sequence: CASSVAGTDTQYF. DNA of the CDR3: TGTGCCAGCAGCGTAGCGGGGACAGATACGCAGTATTTT.

This clone was seen only once. The chain employs TRBV2 and TRBJ2-4; 9 nucleotides align to TRBD2. From germline, CDR1 is SNHLY and CDR2 FYNNEI. The V gene end was trimmed by 1 base and the J gene end by 3 bases; junction bases not matched to a gene: 4. The CDR3 consists of 16 residues. CDR3 residues: CASSEDGRGGKNIQYF. CDR3 bases: TGTGCCAGCAGTGAAGACGGGCGGGGGGGCAAAAACATTCAGTACTTC. Based on the CDR3 plus reference TRBV2 and TRBJ2-4, the full variable domain is EPEVTQTPSHQVTQMGQEVILRCVPISNHLYFYWYRQILGQKVEFLVSFYNNEISEKSEIFDDQFSVERPDGSNFTLKIRSTKLEDSAMYFCASSEDGRGGKNIQYFGAGTRLSVL.

The rearrangement uses TRBV28 and TRBJ2-1; maybe TRBD2 (7 bases). Germline CDR1 reads MDHEN; CDR2 reads SYDVKM. Trimming shortened V by 5 bases and J by 2 bases, and 16 bases separated the two germline ends. This CDR3 spans 16 amino acids. CDR3 in DNA: TGTGCCAGCAGTGGGGGGGGCAGTCTCGCCTACAATGAGCAGTTCTTC. Its protein product is CASSGGGSLAYNEQFF.

The rearrangement links TRBV6-6 to TRBJ2-7, with D maybe TRBD2 (5 bases). The CDR3 loop spans 13 amino acids. The V and J ends lost 7 bases and 6 bases respectively, with 16 bases between them. From germline, CDR1 is MNHNY and CDR2 SVGAGI (reference sequence). Written as DNA, the CDR3 is TGTGCCAGCACCGAGGGTCTCTATAGCGAGCAGTACTTC. It codes for CASTEGLYSEQYF.

The chain has TRBV6-5 and TRBJ2-2, with D unclear. The V end was cut by 6 bases, the J end by 2 bases, with 7 bases between. This CDR3 comprises 13 residues. Germline lookup yields CDR1 MNHEY and CDR2 SVGAGI. CDR3 sequence (DNA): TGTGCCAGCAGGGCTACTAACACCGGGGAGCTGTTTTTT. Its translation is CASRATNTGELFF.

The V call is TRBV2, the J call TRBJ2-1, with D uncertain. The CDR3 extends over 13 amino acids. Deletions cut 3 bases from V and 5 bases from J, with 8 bases between. CDR1 and CDR2 from the germline V gene are SNHLY and FYNNEI. The CDR3 is CASSEGRNNEQFF. The CDR3 DNA reads as TGTGCCAGCAGTGAGGGCAGAAACAATGAGCAGTTCTTC.

V is TRBV6-1 and J is TRBJ1-1; 9 bases are shared with TRBD1. Germline loops: CDR1 MNHNS, CDR2 SASEGT. This CDR3 comprises 16 residues. V lost 4 bases and J lost 0; bases outside the gene matches: 6. The CDR3 is CASSGGTGWMNTEAFF. The DNA of the CDR3 is TGTGCCAGCAGTGGGGGGACAGGGTGGATGAACACTGAAGCTTTCTTT.

The genes are TRBV7-9 and TRBJ1-6, with D maybe TRBD1 (6 bases). The CDR3 is made up of 14 amino acids. Germline V CDR1 and CDR2: SEHNR, FQNEAQ (reference sequence). Trimming removed 5 bases at V and 9 bases at J, with 14 bases between. The CDR3 loop is CASSHSQDSSPLHF. The CDR3 nucleotides are TGTGCCAGCAGCCATAGTCAGGACAGTTCACCCCTCCACTTT.

This clone showed up just a few times. The chain couples TRBV6-1 to TRBJ2-7, with 9 bases lining up with TRBD1. Trimming cost V 4 bases and J 3 bases; bases outside gene matches: 10. CDR1 is MNHNS, CDR2 SASEGT, per germline. The CDR3 has 16 amino acids. The chain's CDR3 is CASSVQGGQGIYEQYF. The CDR3 nucleotides are TGTGCCAGCAGTGTCCAGGGGGGACAGGGAATCTACGAGCAGTACTTC.

The rearrangement links TRBV6-1 to TRBJ2-3, with 8 bases identical to TRBD1. The length of the CDR3 is 13 residues. Germline V CDR1 and CDR2: MNHNS, SASEGT. J was trimmed by 0 bases and V by 9 bases; bases with no gene match: 2. This CDR3 is CARRTGSTDTQYF. In DNA, the CDR3 is TGTGCCAGGAGGACAGGGAGCACAGATACGCAGTATTTT.

About this clone itself: It is likely a read error: a sequence one base away is far more abundant. The rearrangement uses TRBV11-2 and TRBJ1-2; 7 bases align to TRBD1. The trim removed 5 bases at V and 0 bases at J, leaving 3 bases unmatched. The germline CDR1 and CDR2 sequences are SGHAT and FQNNGV. The CDR3 has 14 amino acids. CDR3 protein: CASSPGTANYGYTF. The CDR3 DNA is TGTGCCAGCAGCCCCGGGACAGCTAACTATGGCTACACCTTC. The variable domain in full, completed from reference TRBV11-2 and TRBJ1-2, reads EAGVAQSPRYKIIEKRQSVAFWCNPISGHATLYWYQQILGQGPKLLIQFQNNGVVDDSQLPKDRFSAERLKGVDSTLKIQPAKLEDSAVYLCASSPGTANYGYTFGSGTRLTVV.

V usage is TRBV9 and J usage is TRBJ2-3; the match to TRBD1 covers 7 bases. The germline V gene has CDR1 SGDLS and CDR2 YYNGEE. The CDR3 sequence is 15 residues long. V shed 3 bases, J shed 3 bases, and the junction held 7 bases outside the gene matches. CDR3 sequence: CASSAPGTVTDTQYF. Written as DNA, the CDR3 is TGTGCCAGCAGCGCTCCCGGGACAGTTACAGATACGCAGTATTTT.

This rearrangement joins TRBV11-1 to TRBJ2-1; D gene ambiguous. Germline V gene data show CDR1 as SGHAT and CDR2 as FQDESV (reference sequence). Trimming removed 3 bases from V and 6 bases from J, with 15 bases in between. This CDR3 has 15 residues. DNA for the CDR3: TGTGCCAGCAGCTTGGGCCAGGTTATCGGCAATGAGCAGTTCTTC. This sequence encodes CASSLGQVIGNEQFF. The full variable domain, its missing parts supplied by reference TRBV11-1 and TRBJ2-1, is EAEVAQSPRYKITEKSQAVAFWCDPISGHATLYWYRQILGQGPELLVQFQDESVVDDSQLPKDRFSAERLKGVDSTLKIQPAELGDSAMYLCASSLGQVIGNEQFFGPGTRLTVL.

This clone is a singleton in its sample. The chain couples TRBV11-2 to TRBJ1-1, with a possible D match to TRBD1 (5 bases). CDR1 and CDR2 (germline): SGHAT, FQNNGV. With 3 bases removed from V and 9 bases from J, the gap between germline ends came to 14 bases. The length of the CDR3 is 13 residues. In DNA, the CDR3 is TGTGCCAGCAGCTTGGGAACAGGATTGAAAGCTTTCTTT. Its protein is CASSLGTGLKAFF.

This clone was observed a handful of times. This chain connects TRBV2 to TRBJ2-3; D is undetermined. This CDR3 comprises 13 residues. Germline V gives CDR1 SNHLY, CDR2 FYNNEI. The V gene lost 4 bases and the J gene lost 2 bases, with 7 bases spanning the gap. CDR3 in amino acids: CASSARHTDTQYF. For the CDR3, the DNA is TGTGCCAGCAGTGCCAGACACACAGATACGCAGTATTTT.

The rearrangement joins TRBV7-2 to TRBJ1-6; D is uncertain. There are 15 residues in the CDR3. Deletions cut 1 base from V and 9 bases from J, with 13 bases between. In germline, CDR1 is SGHTA, CDR2 FQGNSA. CDR3 sequence reads: CASSLDGTSGSPLHF. The CDR3 coding sequence is TGTGCCAGCAGCTTAGATGGAACCTCGGGTTCACCCCTCCACTTT.

This clone was seen only once. The chain is built from TRBV14 and TRBJ1-1; D remains unclear. Trimming pared 4 bases from V and 1 base from J, leaving 10 bases between. The CDR3 sequence is 14 residues long. Germline loops: CDR1 SGHDN, CDR2 FVKESK. The CDR3 is CASSLIAGNTEAFF. The DNA for the CDR3 is TGTGCCAGCAGCCTCATCGCGGGGAACACTGAAGCTTTCTTT.

The chain has TRBV6-4 and TRBJ1-6; no definite D call. CDR3 length: 13 amino acids. Germline V gene sequence: CDR1 MRHNA, CDR2 SNTAGT. The V end was cut by 6 bases, the J end by 7 bases, with 10 bases between. The CDR3 bases are TGTGCCAGCAGCCCTATGCTCAATTCACCCCTCCACTTT. Residues: CASSPMLNSPLHF.

V usage is TRBV7-3 and J usage is TRBJ2-3, with D perhaps matching TRBD2 (5 bases). CDR1 and CDR2 (germline): SGHTA, FQGTGA. V was cut by 2 bases and J by 2 bases, with 11 bases left in between. The CDR3 contains 15 residues. This chain's CDR3 is CASSLLAISTDTQYF. CDR3 DNA sequence: TGTGCCAGCAGCTTATTAGCGATTTCCACAGATACGCAGTATTTT.

The chain couples TRBV10-3 to TRBJ1-5; 7 bases align to TRBD1. The germline gives CDR1 ENHRY, CDR2 SYGVKD. The V gene end was trimmed by 2 bases and the J gene end by 6 bases; junction bases not matched to a gene: 4. The CDR3 is 14 residues long. The DNA of the CDR3 is TGTGCCATCAGTGAGGGTAGGGGGCGTCAGCCCCAGCATTTT. It yields the protein CAISEGRGRQPQHF.

This chain uses TRBV6-1 with TRBJ1-3; TRBD1 agrees at 9 bases. This CDR3 region has 15 residues. Trimming cost V 2 bases and J 2 bases; bases outside gene matches: 1. Germline CDR1 MNHNS, CDR2 SASEGT. Here the CDR3 reads CASSEYRGPGNTIYF. The CDR3 DNA reads as TGTGCCAGCAGTGAATACAGGGGGCCTGGAAACACCATATATTTT.

The sample holds a few counts of this clone. The CDR3 loop reads CAWMVLALRQNTEAFF. The CDR3 DNA is TGTGCCTGGATGGTGTTGGCGTTGCGTCAAAACACTGAAGCTTTCTTT. This rearrangement joins TRBV30 to TRBJ1-1; D is uncertain. The CDR3 consists of 16 residues. Germline-derived CDR1 and CDR2 are GTSNPN and SVGIG (reference sequence). Trimming pared 4 bases from V and 2 bases from J, leaving 20 bases between.

The chain couples TRBV9 to TRBJ2-3; 12 bases align to TRBD2. CDR1 is SGDLS, CDR2 YYNGEE, per germline. This CDR3 comprises 15 residues. With 3 bases clipped from V and 6 bases from J, the junction kept 5 bases outside the gene matches. The CDR3 spells CASSATSGGWDTQYF. The CDR3 DNA follows: TGTGCCAGCAGCGCTACTAGCGGGGGGTGGGATACGCAGTATTTT.

This chain connects TRBV28 to TRBJ2-1, with 9 bases identical to TRBD1. V shed 7 bases and J 5 bases; nucleotides not matched to a gene: 12. The CDR3 totals 16 residues. Germline CDR1 reads MDHEN; CDR2 reads SYDVKM. The CDR3 DNA reads TGTGCCAGCACCCTTCCCGACAGGGGGGAGGACAATGAGCAGTTCTTC. This gives the protein CASTLPDRGEDNEQFF.

The chain carries TRBV2 and TRBJ2-7, with 12 bases matching TRBD1. Germline lookup yields CDR1 SNHLY and CDR2 FYNNEI. After removal of 5 bases from V and 2 bases from J, the junction contained 4 bases not matched to a gene. The CDR3 has 15 amino acids. The CDR3 reads CASSSGTGGPYEQYF. CDR3 nucleotide sequence: TGTGCCAGCAGTTCCGGGACAGGGGGCCCCTACGAGCAGTACTTC.

The table lists this clone with a few counts. V usage is TRBV2 and J usage is TRBJ2-1, with D perhaps matching TRBD2 (6 bases). Trimming pared 7 bases from V and 5 bases from J, leaving 15 bases between. This CDR3 region has 14 residues. The V gene's germline CDR1 is SNHLY and CDR2 FYNNEI. The CDR3 sequence is CASTPGGGNNEQFF. In nucleotides, the CDR3 is TGTGCCAGCACCCCCGGTGGAGGGAACAATGAGCAGTTCTTC. The variable domain in full, completed from reference TRBV2 and TRBJ2-1, reads EPEVTQTPSHQVTQMGQEVILRCVPISNHLYFYWYRQILGQKVEFLVSFYNNEISEKSEIFDDQFSVERPDGSNFTLKIRSTKLEDSAMYFCASTPGGGNNEQFFGPGTRLTVL.

This clone was picked up a small number of times. V gene TRBV18 combines with J gene TRBJ2-1; 9 nucleotides match TRBD2. With 1 base clipped from V and 7 bases from J, the junction kept 5 bases outside the gene matches. This CDR3 has 15 amino acids. Germline V gives CDR1 KGHSH, CDR2 LQKENI. The CDR3 protein is CASSPLAGAGNEQFF. The CDR3 coding sequence is TGTGCCAGCTCACCACTAGCGGGAGCTGGTAATGAGCAGTTCTTC.